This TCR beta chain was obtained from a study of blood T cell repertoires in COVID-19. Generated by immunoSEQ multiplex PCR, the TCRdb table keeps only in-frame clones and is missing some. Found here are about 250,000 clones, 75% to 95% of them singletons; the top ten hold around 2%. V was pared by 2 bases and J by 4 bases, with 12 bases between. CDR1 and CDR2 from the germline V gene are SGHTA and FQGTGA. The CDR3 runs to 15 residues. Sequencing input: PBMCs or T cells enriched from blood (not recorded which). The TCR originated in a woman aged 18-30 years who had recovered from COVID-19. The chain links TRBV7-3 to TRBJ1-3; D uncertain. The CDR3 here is CASSLVFRPGNTIYF. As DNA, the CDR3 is TGTGCCAGCAGCTTAGTCTTCAGGCCAGGAAACACCATATATTTT.